This T cell receptor (beta chain) was obtained from a study of blood T cell repertoires in COVID-19. On the study more broadly: The United States, Italy and Spain provided the acute and convalescent COVID-19 samples. T cells, B-cell-depleted T cells, or PBMCs supplied cDNA or gDNA.

In the study's own analysis: Amplified reference gene primers provided the basis for estimating nucleated cell counts. The data were produced by immunoSEQ multiplex PCR, yet TCRdb's version contains in-frame clones alone and is incomplete. The DNA gave D and trimming, while V, J and clone size come from that table. The table lists some 30,000 clones, around 85% of them singletons. The J segment lost 6 bases and the V segment lost 6 bases, leaving 4 bases of the junction unmatched. The CDR3 contains 13 residues. Looked up from germline, CDR1 is LNHDA and CDR2 is SQIVND (reference sequence). This receptor was taken from a woman older than 75 with active or convalescent COVID-19. The rearrangement uses TRBV19 and TRBJ1-5; 8 bases match TRBD1. Sequencing was carried out using peripheral blood. CDR3 in DNA: TGTGCCAGTAGGGACAGGGAAGCTCAGCCCCAGCATTTT. As protein: CASRDREAQPQHF.